This T cell receptor beta chain was profiled in a study of Tregs in tolerant kidney transplant recipients. As concerns this clone: No antigen is known for it. The read ends 3 residues early relative to the CDR3; the germline J gene fills the gap.

Data came from immunoSEQ multiplex PCR; TCRdb stores just in-frame clones and leaves some out. The sample spans around 30,000 clones; the ten largest clones claim 1.8%. Losses at the gene ends were 5 bases for V and 4 bases for J; bases not matched to a gene: 6. From germline, CDR1 is DFQATT and CDR2 SNEGSKA (reference sequence). The CDR3 has 13 amino acids. The study's findings and limits: Donor-specific Treg expansion exceeded global Treg expansion in tolerant patients, suggesting antigen drive.

Recipients received nonmyeloablative bone marrow transplants from related graft donors, with transient mixed chimerism. This TCR derives from a human patient who received a combined kidney and bone marrow transplant. Some of these T cells may belong to the graft donor. The chain has TRBV20-1 and TRBJ1-2; 8 bases agree with TRBD1. The material was CD4+ T cells from blood (PBMCs), obtained 24 months after the transplant. The part of the CDR3 DNA that was read is TGCAGTGCTCCGGACAGGGTACGCTATGGC. As protein: CSAPDRVRYG. From start to end, the CDR3 is CSAPDRVRYGYTF.